Sequencing of this TCR beta chain was carried out in a study of Graves' ophthalmopathy and Graves' hyperthyroidism. The study's findings and limits: The model predicted ophthalmopathy progression with 60% to 71% sensitivity and less than 85% specificity. A classifier, a 13-signature model, separated ophthalmopathy from stable hyperthyroidism with 85% to 90% sensitivity and approximately 81% specificity.

Amplified material comprised TCR beta CDR3 regions derived from RNA transcripts. HTBI primers were employed in first-round RT-PCR, then a second-round multiplex PCR followed. From the multiplex PCR reads, TCRdb called clonotypes with MiXCR, one entry per CDR3 protein. The data show 900,000 to 1,200,000 distinct CDR3 sequences, 35% to 45% seen once. This clonotype was found a few times. The target antigen is unknown. Hyperthyroidism patients were newly diagnosed, ill under 2 months, and aged 18 to 65 years. Diagnosis used clinical symptoms, serum thyroxine, TRAb, thyroid ultrasound and orbital computed tomography. The CDR3 totals 11 residues. Germline-derived CDR1 and CDR2 are GTSNPN and SVGIG (reference sequence). V lost 2 bases and J 11 bases, leaving 10 bases between the germline ends.

This sequence originates from an adult man with Graves' hyperthyroidism. Sequencing input: peripheral blood or thyroid tissue (not recorded which). The rearrangement uses TRBV30 and TRBJ1-5; D is uncertain. The CDR3 loop reads CAWSKGAAQHF. Here the CDR3 DNA reads TGTGCCTGGAGTAAGGGTGCGGCCCAGCATTTT.